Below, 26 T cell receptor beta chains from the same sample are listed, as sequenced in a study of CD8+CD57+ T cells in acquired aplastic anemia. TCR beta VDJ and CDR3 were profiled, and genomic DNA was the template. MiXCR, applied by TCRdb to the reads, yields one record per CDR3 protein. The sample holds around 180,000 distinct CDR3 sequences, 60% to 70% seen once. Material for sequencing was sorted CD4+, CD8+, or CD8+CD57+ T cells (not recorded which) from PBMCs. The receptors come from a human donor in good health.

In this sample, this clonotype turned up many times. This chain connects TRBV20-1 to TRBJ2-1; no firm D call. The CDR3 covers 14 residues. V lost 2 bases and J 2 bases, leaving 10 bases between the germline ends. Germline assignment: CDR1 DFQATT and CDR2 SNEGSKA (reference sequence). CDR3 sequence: CSARSPTTYNEQFF. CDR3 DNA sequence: TGCAGTGCTAGAAGTCCAACAACCTACAATGAGCAGTTCTTC.

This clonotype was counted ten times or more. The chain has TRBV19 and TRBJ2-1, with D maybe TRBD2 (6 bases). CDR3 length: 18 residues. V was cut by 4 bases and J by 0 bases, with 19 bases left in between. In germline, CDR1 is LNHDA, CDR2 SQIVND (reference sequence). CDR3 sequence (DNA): TGTGCCAGTAGTAGTAGCGTCGCGGGGTTGAGCTCCTACAATGAGCAGTTCTTC. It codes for CASSSSVAGLSSYNEQFF.

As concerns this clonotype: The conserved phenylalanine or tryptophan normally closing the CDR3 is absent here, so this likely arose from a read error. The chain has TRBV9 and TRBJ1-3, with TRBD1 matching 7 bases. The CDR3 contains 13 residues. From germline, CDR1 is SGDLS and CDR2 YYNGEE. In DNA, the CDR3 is TGTGCCAGCTCCGGGACAGAAGGAAATACCATATATCTT. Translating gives CASSGTEGNTIYL.

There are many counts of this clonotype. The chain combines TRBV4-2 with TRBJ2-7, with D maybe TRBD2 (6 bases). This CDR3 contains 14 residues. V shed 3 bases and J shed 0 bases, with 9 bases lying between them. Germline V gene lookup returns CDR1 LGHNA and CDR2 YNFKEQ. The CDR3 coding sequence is TGTGCCAGCAGCCAGCCCGGGAGCTCCTACGAGCAGTACTTC. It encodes CASSQPGSSYEQYF.

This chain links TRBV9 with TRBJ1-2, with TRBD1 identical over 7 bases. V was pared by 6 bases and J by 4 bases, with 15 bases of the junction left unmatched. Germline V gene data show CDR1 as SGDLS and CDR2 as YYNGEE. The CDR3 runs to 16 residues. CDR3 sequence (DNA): TGTGCCAGCACCGCGGCAGGGGGAACCCTTGGCTATGGCTACACCTTC. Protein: CASTAAGGTLGYGYTF.

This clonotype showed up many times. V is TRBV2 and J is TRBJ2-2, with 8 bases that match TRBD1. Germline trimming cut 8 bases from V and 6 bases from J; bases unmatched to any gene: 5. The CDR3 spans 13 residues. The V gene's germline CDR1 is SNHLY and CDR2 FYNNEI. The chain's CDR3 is CASGRTGPGELFF. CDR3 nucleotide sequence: TGTGCCAGCGGACGGACAGGGCCCGGGGAGCTGTTTTTT.

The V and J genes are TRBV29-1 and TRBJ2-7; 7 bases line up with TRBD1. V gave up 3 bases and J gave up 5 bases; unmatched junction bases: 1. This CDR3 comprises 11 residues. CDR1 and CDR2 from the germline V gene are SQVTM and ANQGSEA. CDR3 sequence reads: CSVETGNEQYF. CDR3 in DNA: TGCAGCGTTGAGACAGGGAACGAGCAGTACTTC.

The CDR3 DNA reads TGTGCCACCAGCAGAGATGGGGGCGAGGGCGATGAGCAGTTCTTC. This gives the protein CATSRDGGEGDEQFF. This chain joins TRBV15 and TRBJ2-1, with D maybe TRBD1 (6 bases). Looked up from germline, CDR1 is LNHNV and CDR2 is YYDKDF (reference sequence). The CDR3 is 15 amino acids. V was trimmed by 0 bases and J by 8 bases, leaving 14 bases between them.

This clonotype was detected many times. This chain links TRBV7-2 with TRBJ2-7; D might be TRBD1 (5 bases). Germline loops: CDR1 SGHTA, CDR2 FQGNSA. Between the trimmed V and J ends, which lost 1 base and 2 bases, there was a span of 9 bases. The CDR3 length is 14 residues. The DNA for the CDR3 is TGTGCCAGCAGCTTAGGGGGCCAGGCCTACGAGCAGTACTTC. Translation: CASSLGGQAYEQYF.

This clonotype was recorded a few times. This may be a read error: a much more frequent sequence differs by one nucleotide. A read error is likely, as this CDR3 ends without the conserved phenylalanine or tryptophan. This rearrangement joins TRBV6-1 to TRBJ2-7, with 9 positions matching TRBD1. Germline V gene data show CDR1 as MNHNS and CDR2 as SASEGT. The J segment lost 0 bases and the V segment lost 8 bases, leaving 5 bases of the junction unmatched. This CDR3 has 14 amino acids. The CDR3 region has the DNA TGTGCCAGCTACAGACAGGGGGTCTCCTACGAGCAGTACCTC. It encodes CASYRQGVSYEQYL.

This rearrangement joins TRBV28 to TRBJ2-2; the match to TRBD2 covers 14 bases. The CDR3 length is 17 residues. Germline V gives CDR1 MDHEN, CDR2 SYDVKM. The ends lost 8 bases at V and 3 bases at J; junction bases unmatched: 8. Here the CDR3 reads CASSTGLAGEDTGELFF. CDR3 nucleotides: TGTGCCAGCTCAACGGGACTAGCGGGAGAGGACACCGGGGAGCTGTTTTTT.

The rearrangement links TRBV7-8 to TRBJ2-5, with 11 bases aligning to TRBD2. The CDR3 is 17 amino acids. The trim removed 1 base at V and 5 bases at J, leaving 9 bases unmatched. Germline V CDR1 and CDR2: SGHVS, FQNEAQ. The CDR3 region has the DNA TGTGCCAGCAGCTTAGTATCTAGCGGGGGGATCGGGGAGACCCAGTACTTC. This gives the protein CASSLVSSGGIGETQYF.

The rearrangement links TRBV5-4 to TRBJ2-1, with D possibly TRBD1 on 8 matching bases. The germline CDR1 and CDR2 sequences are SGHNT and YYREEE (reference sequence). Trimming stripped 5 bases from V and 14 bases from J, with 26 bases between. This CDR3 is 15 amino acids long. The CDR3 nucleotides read TGTGCCAGCAGTTCGGACAGGGTTACGGGGGGCGTAGAGTTCTTC. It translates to CASSSDRVTGGVEFF.

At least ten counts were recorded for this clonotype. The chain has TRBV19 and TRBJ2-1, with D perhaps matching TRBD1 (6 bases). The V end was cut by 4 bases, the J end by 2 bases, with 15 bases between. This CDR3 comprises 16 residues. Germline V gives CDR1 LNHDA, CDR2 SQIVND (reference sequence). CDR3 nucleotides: TGTGCCAGTAGTACCTCCACAGGGCTACCCTACAATGAGCAGTTCTTC. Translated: CASSTSTGLPYNEQFF.

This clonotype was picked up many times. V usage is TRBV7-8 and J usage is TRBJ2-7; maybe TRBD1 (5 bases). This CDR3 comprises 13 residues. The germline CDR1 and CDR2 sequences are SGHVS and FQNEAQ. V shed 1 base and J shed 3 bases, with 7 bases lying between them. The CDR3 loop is CASSLEGVYEQYF. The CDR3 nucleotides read TGTGCCAGCAGCTTAGAAGGGGTCTACGAGCAGTACTTC.

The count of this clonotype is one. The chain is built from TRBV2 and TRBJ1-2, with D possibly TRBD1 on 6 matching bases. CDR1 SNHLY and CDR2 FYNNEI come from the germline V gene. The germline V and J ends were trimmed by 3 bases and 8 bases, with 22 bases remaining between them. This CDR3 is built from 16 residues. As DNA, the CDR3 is TGTGCCAGCAGTGAGGGGGGTGGGGGCCTTATCGGCGGCTACACCTTC. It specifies CASSEGGGGLIGGYTF. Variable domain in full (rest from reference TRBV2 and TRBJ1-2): EPEVTQTPSHQVTQMGQEVILRCVPISNHLYFYWYRQILGQKVEFLVSFYNNEISEKSEIFDDQFSVERPDGSNFTLKIRSTKLEDSAMYFCASSEGGGGLIGGYTFGSGTRLTVV.

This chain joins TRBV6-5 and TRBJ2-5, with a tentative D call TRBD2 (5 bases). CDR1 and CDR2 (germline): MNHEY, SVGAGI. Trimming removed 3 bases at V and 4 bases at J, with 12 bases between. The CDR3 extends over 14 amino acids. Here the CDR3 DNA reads TGTGCCAGCAGTTATGAGGTGGCGGGAGAGACCCAGTACTTC. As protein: CASSYEVAGETQYF.

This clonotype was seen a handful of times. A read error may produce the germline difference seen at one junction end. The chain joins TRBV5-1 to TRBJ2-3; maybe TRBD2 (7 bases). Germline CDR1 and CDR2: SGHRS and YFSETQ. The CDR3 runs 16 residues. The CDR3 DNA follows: TGTGCCAGCAGCTTGGGTCTCGCGGGGGCCACAGATACGCAGTATTTT. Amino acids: CASSLGLAGATDTQYF.

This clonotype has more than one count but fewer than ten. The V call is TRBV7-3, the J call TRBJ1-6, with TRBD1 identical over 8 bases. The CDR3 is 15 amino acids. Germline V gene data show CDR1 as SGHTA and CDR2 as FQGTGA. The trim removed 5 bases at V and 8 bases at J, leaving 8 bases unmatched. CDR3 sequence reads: CASSMQGARDSPLHF. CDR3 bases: TGTGCCAGCAGCATGCAGGGGGCGCGGGATTCACCCCTCCACTTT.

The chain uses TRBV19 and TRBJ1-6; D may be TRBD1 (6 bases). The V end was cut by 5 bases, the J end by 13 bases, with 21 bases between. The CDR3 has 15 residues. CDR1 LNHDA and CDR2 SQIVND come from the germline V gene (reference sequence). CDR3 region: CASSWAGAGNQPLHF. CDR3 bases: TGTGCCAGTAGTTGGGCAGGGGCGGGCAATCAGCCCCTCCACTTT.

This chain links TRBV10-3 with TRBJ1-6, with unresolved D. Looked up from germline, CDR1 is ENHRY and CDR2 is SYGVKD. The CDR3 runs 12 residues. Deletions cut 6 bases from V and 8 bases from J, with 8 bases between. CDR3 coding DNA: TGTGCCATCAGCCGCAGTGATTCACCCCTCCACTTT. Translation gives CAISRSDSPLHF.

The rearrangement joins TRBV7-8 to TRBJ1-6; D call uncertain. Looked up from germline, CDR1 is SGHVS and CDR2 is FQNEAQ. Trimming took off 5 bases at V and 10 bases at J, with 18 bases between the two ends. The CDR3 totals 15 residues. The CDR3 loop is CASSVTGEGWSPLHF. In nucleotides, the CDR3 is TGTGCCAGCAGCGTAACCGGAGAAGGTTGGTCACCCCTCCACTTT.

As DNA, the CDR3 is TGTGCCAGCAGCAACGGACCCAGTGTGGGCGAGCAGTACTTC. Translating it yields CASSNGPSVGEQYF. The chain links TRBV13 to TRBJ2-7; D unclear. The CDR3 has 14 amino acids. Per germline, CDR1 PRHDT and CDR2 FYEKMQ (reference sequence). Trimming pared 5 bases from V and 6 bases from J, leaving 17 bases between. The full variable domain, rest sourced from reference TRBV13 and TRBJ2-7, is AAGVIQSPRHLIKEKRETATLKCYPIPRHDTVYWYQQGPGQDPQFLISFYEKMQSDKGSIPDRFSAQQFSDYHSELNMSSLELGDSALYFCASSNGPSVGEQYFGPGTRLTVT.

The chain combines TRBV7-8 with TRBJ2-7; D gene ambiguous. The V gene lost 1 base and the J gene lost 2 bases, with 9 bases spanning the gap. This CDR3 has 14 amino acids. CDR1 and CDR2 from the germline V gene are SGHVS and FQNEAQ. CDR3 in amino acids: CASSLDAGTYEQYF. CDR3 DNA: TGTGCCAGCAGCTTAGACGCCGGCACCTACGAGCAGTACTTC.

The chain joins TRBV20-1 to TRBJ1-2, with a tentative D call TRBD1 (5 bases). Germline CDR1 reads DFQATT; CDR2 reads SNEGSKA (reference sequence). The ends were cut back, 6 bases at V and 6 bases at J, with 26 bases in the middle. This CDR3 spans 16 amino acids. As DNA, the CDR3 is TGCAGTGCCTCACAATTGGAACGGGGCGAAGTTGATGGCTACACCTTC. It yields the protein CSASQLERGEVDGYTF.

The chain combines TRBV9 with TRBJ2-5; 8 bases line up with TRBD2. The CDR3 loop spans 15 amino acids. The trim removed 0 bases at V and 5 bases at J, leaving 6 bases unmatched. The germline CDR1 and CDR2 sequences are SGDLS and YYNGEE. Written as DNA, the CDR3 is TGTGCCAGCAGCGTAGCGGGGGGGCCACTTGAGACCCAGTACTTC. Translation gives CASSVAGGPLETQYF.